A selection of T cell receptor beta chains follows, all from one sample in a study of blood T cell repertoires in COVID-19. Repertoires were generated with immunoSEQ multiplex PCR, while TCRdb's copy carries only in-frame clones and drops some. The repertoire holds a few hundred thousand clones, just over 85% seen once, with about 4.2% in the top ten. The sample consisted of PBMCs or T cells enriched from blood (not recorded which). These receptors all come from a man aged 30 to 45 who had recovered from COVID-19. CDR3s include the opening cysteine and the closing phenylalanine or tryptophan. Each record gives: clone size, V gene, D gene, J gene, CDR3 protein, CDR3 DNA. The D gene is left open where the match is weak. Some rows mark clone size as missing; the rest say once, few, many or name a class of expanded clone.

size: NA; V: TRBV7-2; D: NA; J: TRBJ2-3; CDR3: CASSLVLADTQYF; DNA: TGTGCCAGCAGCTTAGTCCTCGCAGATACGCAGTATTTT
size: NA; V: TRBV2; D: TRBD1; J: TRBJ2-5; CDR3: CASSNQGAPQETQYF; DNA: TGTGCCAGCAGTAACCAGGGGGCCCCCCAAGAGACCCAGTACTTC
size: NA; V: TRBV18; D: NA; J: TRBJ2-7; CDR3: CASSPPGGRSYEQYF; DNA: TGTGCCAGCTCACCACCGGGCGGGCGCTCCTACGAGCAGTACTTC
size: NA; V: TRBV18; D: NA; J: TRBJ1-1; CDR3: CASSPGGKGTEAFF; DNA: TGTGCCAGCTCACCAGGGGGGAAGGGCACTGAAGCTTTCTTT
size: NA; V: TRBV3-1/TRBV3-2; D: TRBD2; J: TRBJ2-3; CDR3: CASSQGVFSGGFADTQYF; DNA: TGTGCCAGCAGCCAAGGAGTTTTTAGCGGGGGTTTCGCAGATACGCAGTATTTT
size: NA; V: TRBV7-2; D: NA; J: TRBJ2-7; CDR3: CASSWTGSSYEQYF; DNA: TGTGCCAGCAGCTGGACGGGGAGCTCCTACGAGCAGTACTTC
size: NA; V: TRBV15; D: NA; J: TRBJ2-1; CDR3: CATSRARESEYEQFF; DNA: TGTGCCACCAGCAGAGCTCGGGAGTCCGAGTATGAGCAGTTCTTC
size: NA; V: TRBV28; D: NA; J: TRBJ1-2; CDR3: CASREGLRGYGYTF; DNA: TGTGCCAGCAGGGAGGGTCTTCGTGGCTATGGCTACACCTTC
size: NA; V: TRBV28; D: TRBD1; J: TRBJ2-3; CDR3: CASRQGITDTQYF; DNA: TGTGCCAGCCGACAGGGAATCACAGATACGCAGTATTTT
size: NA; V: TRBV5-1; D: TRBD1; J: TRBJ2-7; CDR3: CASSSDRAYEQYF; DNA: TGCGCCAGCAGCTCGGACAGGGCCTACGAGCAGTACTTC
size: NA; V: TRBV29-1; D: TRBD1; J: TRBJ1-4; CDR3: CSGGQGGEKLFF; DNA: TGCAGCGGTGGACAGGGAGGAGAAAAACTGTTTTTT
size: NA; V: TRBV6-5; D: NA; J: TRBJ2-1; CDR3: CAGARVAGHEQFF; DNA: TGTGCCGGAGCTAGGGTTGCGGGCCATGAGCAGTTCTTC
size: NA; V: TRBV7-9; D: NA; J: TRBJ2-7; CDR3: CASSLVSSGLNGYEQYF; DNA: TGTGCCAGCAGCTTAGTCTCCAGCGGTCTCAATGGGTACGAGCAGTACTTC
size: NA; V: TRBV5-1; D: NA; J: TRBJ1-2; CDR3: CASSFGGGPTGVGYTF; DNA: TGCGCCAGCAGCTTTGGGGGAGGACCCACGGGCGTGGGCTACACCTTC
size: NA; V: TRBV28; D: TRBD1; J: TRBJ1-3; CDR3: CASSPQGAGNTIYF; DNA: TGTGCCAGCAGTCCACAGGGGGCGGGAAACACCATATATTTT
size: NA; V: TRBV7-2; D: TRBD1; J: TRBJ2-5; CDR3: CASSLAGQGGETQYF; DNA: TGTGCCAGCAGCTTGGCGGGACAGGGAGGGGAGACCCAGTACTTC
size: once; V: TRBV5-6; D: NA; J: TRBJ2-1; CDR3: CASSTGLASSYNEQFF; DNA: TGTGCCAGCAGCACCGGACTGGCGAGCTCCTACAATGAGCAGTTCTTC
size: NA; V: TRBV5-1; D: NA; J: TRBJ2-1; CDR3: CASSLVPRKSSYNEQFF; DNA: TGCGCCAGCAGCTTGGTTCCCCGTAAGAGCTCCTACAATGAGCAGTTCTTC
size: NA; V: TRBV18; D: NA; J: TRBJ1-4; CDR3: CASSPQGANEKLFF; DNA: TGTGCCAGCTCACCACAGGGGGCTAATGAAAAACTGTTTTTT
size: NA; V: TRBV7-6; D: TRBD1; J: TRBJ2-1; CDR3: CASSLWTGGKNEQFF; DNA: TGTGCCAGCAGCTTATGGACAGGGGGCAAGAATGAGCAGTTCTTC
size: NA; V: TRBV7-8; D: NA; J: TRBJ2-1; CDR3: CASSIGVGTYNEQFF; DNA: TGTGCCAGCAGCATAGGCGTCGGGACTTACAATGAGCAGTTCTTC
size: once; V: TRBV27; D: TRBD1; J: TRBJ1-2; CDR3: CASSPTGGMDGYTF; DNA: TGTGCCAGCAGTCCAACAGGGGGCATGGATGGCTACACCTTC
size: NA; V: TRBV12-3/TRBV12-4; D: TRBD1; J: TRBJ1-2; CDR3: CASRLDRASGYTF; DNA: TGTGCCAGCAGGCTAGACAGGGCCTCCGGCTACACCTTC
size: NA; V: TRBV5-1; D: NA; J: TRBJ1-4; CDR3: CASSPGRNEKLFF; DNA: TGCGCCAGCAGCCCAGGAAGGAATGAAAAACTGTTTTTT
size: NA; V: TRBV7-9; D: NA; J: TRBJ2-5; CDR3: CASSSSPQGIQETQYF; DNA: TGTGCCAGCAGCTCTTCCCCACAGGGCATCCAGGAGACCCAGTACTTC
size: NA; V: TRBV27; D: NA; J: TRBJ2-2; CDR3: CASRTGQLRNTGELFF; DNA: TGTGCCAGCAGAACTGGACAGCTTCGGAACACCGGGGAGCTGTTTTTT
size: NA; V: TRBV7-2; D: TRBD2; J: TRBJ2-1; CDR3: CASSFSGTSIDEQFF; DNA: TGTGCCAGCAGCTTCTCCGGGACTAGCATCGATGAGCAGTTCTTC
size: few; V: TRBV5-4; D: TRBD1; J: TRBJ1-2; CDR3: CASSAIQGHYGYTF; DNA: TGTGCCAGCAGCGCGATACAGGGGCACTATGGCTACACCTTC
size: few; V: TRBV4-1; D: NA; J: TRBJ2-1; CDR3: CASSPQALNSNNEQFF; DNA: TGCGCCAGCAGCCCCCAAGCGCTAAATTCCAACAATGAGCAGTTCTTC
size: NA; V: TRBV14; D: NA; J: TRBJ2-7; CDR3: CASSPWGSEEQYF; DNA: TGTGCCAGCAGCCCCTGGGGCTCGGAGGAGCAGTACTTC
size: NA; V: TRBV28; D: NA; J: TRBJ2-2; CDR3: CASKGEGGELFF; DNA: TGTGCCAGCAAAGGGGAAGGGGGGGAGCTGTTTTTT
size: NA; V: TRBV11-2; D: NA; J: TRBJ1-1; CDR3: CASSLRWNTEAFF; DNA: TGTGCCAGCAGCTTACGGTGGAACACTGAAGCTTTCTTT
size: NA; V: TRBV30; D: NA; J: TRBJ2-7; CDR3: CAWSPRYEQYF; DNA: TGTGCCTGGAGTCCGAGGTACGAGCAGTACTTC
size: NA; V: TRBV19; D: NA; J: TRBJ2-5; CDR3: CASSTEGRYQETQYF; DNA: TGTGCCAGTAGTACCGAGGGCAGGTACCAAGAGACCCAGTACTTC
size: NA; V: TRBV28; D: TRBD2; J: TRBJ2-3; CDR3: CASTIPGLAGTDTQYF; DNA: TGTGCCAGCACTATACCGGGACTAGCGGGCACAGATACGCAGTATTTT
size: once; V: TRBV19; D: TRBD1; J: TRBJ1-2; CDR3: CASSISSGTGASNYGYTF; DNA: TGTGCCAGTAGTATTTCGTCCGGGACAGGGGCCTCTAACTATGGCTACACCTTC